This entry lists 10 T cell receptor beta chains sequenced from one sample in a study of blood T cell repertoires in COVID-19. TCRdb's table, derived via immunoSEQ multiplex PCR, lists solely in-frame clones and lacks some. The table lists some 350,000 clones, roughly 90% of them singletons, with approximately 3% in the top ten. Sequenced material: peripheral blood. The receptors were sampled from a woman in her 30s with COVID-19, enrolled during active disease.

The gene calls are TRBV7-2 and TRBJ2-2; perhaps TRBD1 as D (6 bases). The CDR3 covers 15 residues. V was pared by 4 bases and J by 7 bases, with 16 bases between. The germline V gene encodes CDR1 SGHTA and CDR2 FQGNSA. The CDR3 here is CASSSTPGANGELFF. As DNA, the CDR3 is TGTGCCAGCAGCTCGACCCCAGGGGCCAACGGGGAGCTGTTTTTT. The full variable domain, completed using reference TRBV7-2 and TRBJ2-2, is GAGVSQSPSNKVTEKGKDVELRCDPISGHTALYWYRQSLGQGLEFLIYFQGNSAPDKSGLPSDRFSAERTGGSVSTLTIQRTQQEDSAVYLCASSSTPGANGELFFGEGSRLTVL.

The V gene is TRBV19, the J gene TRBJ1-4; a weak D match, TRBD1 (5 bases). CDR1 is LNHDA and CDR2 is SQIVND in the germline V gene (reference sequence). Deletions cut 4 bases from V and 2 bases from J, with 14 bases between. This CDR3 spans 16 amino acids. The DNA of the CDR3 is TGTGCCAGTAGTAGGACCTCAGGGAGGACTAATGAAAAACTGTTTTTT. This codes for CASSRTSGRTNEKLFF.

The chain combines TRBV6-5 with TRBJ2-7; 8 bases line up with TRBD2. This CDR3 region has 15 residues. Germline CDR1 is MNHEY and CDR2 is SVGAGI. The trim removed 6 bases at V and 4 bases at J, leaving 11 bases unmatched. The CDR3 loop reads CASSPGGAGVYEQYF. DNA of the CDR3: TGTGCCAGCAGCCCCGGGGGGGCCGGAGTATACGAGCAGTACTTC.

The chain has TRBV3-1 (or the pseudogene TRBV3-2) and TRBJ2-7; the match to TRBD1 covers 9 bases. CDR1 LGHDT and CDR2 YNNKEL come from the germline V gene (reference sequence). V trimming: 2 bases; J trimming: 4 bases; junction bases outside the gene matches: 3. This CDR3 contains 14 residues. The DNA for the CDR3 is TGTGCCAGCAGCCAATGGGACAGGGCTTACGAGCAGTACGTC. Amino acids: CASSQWDRAYEQYV.

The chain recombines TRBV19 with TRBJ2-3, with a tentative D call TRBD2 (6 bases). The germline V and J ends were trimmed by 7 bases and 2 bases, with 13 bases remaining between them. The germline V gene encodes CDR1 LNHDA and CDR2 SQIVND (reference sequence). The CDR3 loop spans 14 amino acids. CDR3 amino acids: CASKRSGPTDTQYF. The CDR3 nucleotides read TGTGCCAGTAAAAGGAGCGGGCCCACAGATACGCAGTATTTT.

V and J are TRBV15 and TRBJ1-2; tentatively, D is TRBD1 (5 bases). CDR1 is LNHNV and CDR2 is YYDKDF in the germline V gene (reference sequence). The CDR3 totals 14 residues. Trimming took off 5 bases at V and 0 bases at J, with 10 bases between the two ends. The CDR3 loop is CATSVGGANYGYTF. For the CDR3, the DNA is TGTGCCACCAGCGTCGGGGGGGCTAACTATGGCTACACCTTC.

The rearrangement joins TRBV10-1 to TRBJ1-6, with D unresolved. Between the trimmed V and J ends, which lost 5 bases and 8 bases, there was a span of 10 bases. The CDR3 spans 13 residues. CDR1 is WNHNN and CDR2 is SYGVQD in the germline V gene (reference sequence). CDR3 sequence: CASSLSSDSPLHF. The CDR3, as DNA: TGCGCCAGCAGTCTGTCCTCGGATTCACCCCTCCACTTT.

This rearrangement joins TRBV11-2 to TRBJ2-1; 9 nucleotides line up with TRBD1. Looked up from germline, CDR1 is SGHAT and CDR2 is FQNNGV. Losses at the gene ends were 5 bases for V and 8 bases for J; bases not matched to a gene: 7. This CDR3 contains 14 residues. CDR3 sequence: CASSTRTGDYEQFF. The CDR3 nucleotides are TGTGCCAGCAGCACGAGGACAGGGGATTATGAGCAGTTCTTC.

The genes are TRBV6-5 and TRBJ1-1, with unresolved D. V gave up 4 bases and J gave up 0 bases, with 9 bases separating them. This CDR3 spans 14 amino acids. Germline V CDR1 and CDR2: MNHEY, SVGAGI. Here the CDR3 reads CASSLNFMNTEAFF. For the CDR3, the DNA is TGTGCCAGCAGTTTAAACTTTATGAACACTGAAGCTTTCTTT.

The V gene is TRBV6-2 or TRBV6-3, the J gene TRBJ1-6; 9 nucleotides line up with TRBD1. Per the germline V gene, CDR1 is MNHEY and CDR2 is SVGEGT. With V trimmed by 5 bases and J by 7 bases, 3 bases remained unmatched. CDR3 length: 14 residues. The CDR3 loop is CASSVGTGNSPLHF. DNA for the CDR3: TGTGCCAGCAGTGTCGGGACAGGGAATTCACCCCTCCACTTT.